A single sample gave rise to the 5 T cell receptor beta chains below, sequenced in a study of T-cell reconstitution after alpha-beta-depleted transplantation in children. During its preparation, the TCRbeta library received unique molecular identifiers. TCRdb reprocessed the PCR reads with MiXCR, giving one entry per CDR3 protein. The table records approximately 980,000 distinct CDR3 sequences, roughly 29% of them present only once. Source: PBMCs, mostly from graft donor cells, taken 360 days after TCRalphabeta/CD19-depleted stem cell transplant. These receptor sequences come from a boy less than two years old who had a stem cell transplant for SCID, so the T cells may come from the graft donor.

The chain is built from TRBV30 and TRBJ2-4, with D possibly TRBD1 on 5 matching bases. V gave up 0 bases and J gave up 1 base, with 10 bases separating them. Germline values: CDR1 GTSNPN, CDR2 SVGIG (reference sequence). This CDR3 has 15 residues. The CDR3 spells CAWSVLSGAKNIQYF. CDR3 in DNA: TGTGCCTGGAGTGTACTTTCAGGGGCCAAAAACATTCAGTACTTC. Based on the CDR3 plus reference TRBV30 and TRBJ2-4, the full variable domain is SQTIHQWPATLVQPVGSPLSLECTVEGTSNPNLYWYRQAAGRGLQLLFYSVGIGQISSEVPQNLSASRPQDRQFILSSKKLLLSDSGFYLCAWSVLSGAKNIQYFGAGTRLSVL.

In this sample, this clonotype turned up many times. This chain links TRBV7-2 with TRBJ1-5, with D unresolved. The germline V and J ends were trimmed by 0 bases and 7 bases, with 7 bases remaining between them. Germline V CDR1 and CDR2: SGHTA, FQGNSA. This CDR3 spans 13 amino acids. The CDR3 DNA follows: TGTGCCAGCAGCTTAGCAGGGCGACAGCCCCAGCATTTT. Translating it yields CASSLAGRQPQHF.

This clonotype was picked up a small number of times. CDR3 in DNA: TGTGTGACAGGGGTGCGGACTGAAGCTTTCTTT. Its protein product is CVTGVRTEAFF. This chain connects TRBV6-6 to TRBJ1-1, with TRBD1 identical over 8 bases. The CDR3 contains 11 residues. From germline, CDR1 is MNHNY and CDR2 SVGAGI (reference sequence).

This clonotype showed up just a few times. The chain links TRBV20-1 to TRBJ1-2; no firm D call. The CDR3 contains 14 residues. Germline CDR1 is DFQATT and CDR2 is SNEGSKA (reference sequence). V was pared by 6 bases and J by 4 bases, with 18 bases between. CDR3 in amino acids: CSAEVPYTAYGYTF. Here the CDR3 DNA reads TGCAGTGCCGAAGTCCCCTATACAGCCTATGGCTACACCTTC.

This clonotype was counted a few times. The CDR3 sequence is CASTRSGAEGAGETQYF. CDR3 bases: TGTGCCAGCACTAGGTCTGGTGCAGAAGGGGCAGGAGAGACCCAGTACTTC. The V gene is TRBV7-9, the J gene TRBJ2-5; D possibly corresponds to TRBD1 (5 bases). CDR3 length: 17 residues. V lost 7 bases and J lost 4, with 25 bases in between. Germline V lookup: CDR1 SEHNR, CDR2 FQNEAQ (reference sequence).